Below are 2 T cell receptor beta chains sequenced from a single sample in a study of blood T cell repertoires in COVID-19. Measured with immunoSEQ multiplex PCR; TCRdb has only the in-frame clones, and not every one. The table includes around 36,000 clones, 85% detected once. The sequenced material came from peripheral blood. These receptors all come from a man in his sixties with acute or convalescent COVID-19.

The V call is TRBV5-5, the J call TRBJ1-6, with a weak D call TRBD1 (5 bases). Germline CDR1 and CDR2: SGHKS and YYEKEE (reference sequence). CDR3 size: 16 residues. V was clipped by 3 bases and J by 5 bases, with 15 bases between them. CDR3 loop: CASSSRDGLDNSPLHF. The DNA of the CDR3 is TGTGCCAGCAGCTCCCGGGACGGACTAGATAATTCACCCCTCCACTTT.

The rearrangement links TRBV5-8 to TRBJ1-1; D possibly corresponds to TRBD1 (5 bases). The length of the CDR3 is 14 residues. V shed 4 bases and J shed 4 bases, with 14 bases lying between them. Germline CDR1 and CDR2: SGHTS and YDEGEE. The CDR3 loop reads CASSPGLEGTEAFF. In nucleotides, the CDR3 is TGTGCCAGCAGCCCGGGACTGGAGGGCACTGAAGCTTTCTTT.